This T cell receptor (beta chain) was recorded in a study of neurological immune-mediated disorders. General study findings and limits: TCR clonal expansion peaked in HTLV-1-associated myelopathy patients and was lowest in multiple sclerosis patients.

This CDR3 spans 15 amino acids. V lost 0 bases and J 7 bases, leaving 15 bases between the germline ends. Germline assignment: CDR1 DFQATT and CDR2 SNEGSKA (reference sequence). Maryland, USA blood bank volunteers served as healthy controls. The making of cDNA relied on 5'RACE with 10-nucleotide random UMIs. TCRdb fed the 5' RACE reads into MiXCR, producing one record per CDR3 protein. The data hold more than 30,000 distinct CDR3 sequences, with 4% observed a single time. Ten or more counts support this clonotype. The antigen remains undetermined. The source of this sequence is a woman in her 40s in good health. Sequenced material: CD4+ T cells from blood. This rearrangement joins TRBV20-1 to TRBJ1-4; D is ambiguous. CDR3 sequence (DNA): TGCAGTGCTAGAGATCCCCTTCAGCGGCTTGAAAAACTGTTTTTT. It codes for CSARDPLQRLEKLFF.